This record looks at one TCR beta chain sequence and its context. Its antigen is unknown. The data stem from a study of response to subunit inactivated influenza vaccine. Regarding the study as a whole: Each seasonal influenza vaccination recruits few new T cells, the authors suggested.

TCRdb re-derived calls from the RT-PCR reads in MiXCR, one entry per CDR3 protein. The sample carries approximately 680,000 distinct CDR3 sequences, 15% to 19% recorded once. Germline values: CDR1 SQVTM, CDR2 ANQGSEA. V was trimmed by 4 bases and J by 2 bases, leaving 15 bases between them. This CDR3 contains 14 residues. This sample comprised PBMCs from blood, obtained 11 to 12 days after vaccination. The chain couples TRBV29-1 to TRBJ2-7; perhaps D is TRBD1 or TRBD2 (6 bases each). The TCR originated in a man aged 50 to 60 who received an inactivated influenza vaccine. CDR3 in DNA: TGCAGCGTTGGTGGAAAGGGGGGTACCTACGAGCAGTACTTC. It codes for CSVGGKGGTYEQYF.